The present TCR beta chain was sequenced within a study of a mutant IDH1 vaccine in newly diagnosed glioma. Time point described: baseline, week 1 (first vaccination visit). Treatment indicated: pre-vaccination baseline after standard-of-care therapy. Clones were sequenced by immunoSEQ multiplex PCR, and TCRdb holds only the in-frame ones, with some missing. The sample has 20,000 to 25,000 clones; about 92% are singletons. The clonotype was recovered from a man aged 35 to 55 with glioma. The sample was PBMCs, taken from a glioma patient treated with radiotherapy, temozolomide or both.

In DNA, the CDR3 is TGCAGCGTTGAACTAAGAGGTCTTTCCTCCTACAATGAGCAGTTCTTC. This gives the protein CSVELRGLSSYNEQFF. This sequence joins TRBV29-1 and TRBJ2-1; no reliable D call. This CDR3 is built from 16 residues. In germline, CDR1 is SQVTM, CDR2 ANQGSEA. The V end lost 2 bases, the J end lost 0 bases, and 14 bases lay between the germline ends.